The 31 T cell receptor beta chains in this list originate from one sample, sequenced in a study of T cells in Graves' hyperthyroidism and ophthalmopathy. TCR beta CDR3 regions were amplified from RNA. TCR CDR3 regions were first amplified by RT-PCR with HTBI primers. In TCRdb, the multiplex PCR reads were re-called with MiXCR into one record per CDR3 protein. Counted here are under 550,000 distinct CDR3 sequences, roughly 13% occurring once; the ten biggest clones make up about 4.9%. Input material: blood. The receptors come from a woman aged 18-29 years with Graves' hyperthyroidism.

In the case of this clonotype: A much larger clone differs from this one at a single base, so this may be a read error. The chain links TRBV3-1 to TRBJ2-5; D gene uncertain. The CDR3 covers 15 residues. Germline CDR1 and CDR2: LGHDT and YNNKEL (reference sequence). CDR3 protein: CVSSQDRLLKETQYF. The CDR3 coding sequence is TGTGTCAGCAGCCAAGATCGGCTCCTTAAAGAGACCCAGTACTTC.

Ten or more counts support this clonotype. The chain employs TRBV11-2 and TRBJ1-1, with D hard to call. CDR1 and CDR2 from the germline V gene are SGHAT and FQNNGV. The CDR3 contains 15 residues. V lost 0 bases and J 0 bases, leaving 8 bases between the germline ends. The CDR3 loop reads CASSLDNRLNTEAFF. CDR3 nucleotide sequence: TGTGCCAGCAGCTTAGATAATAGGTTGAACACTGAAGCTTTCTTT. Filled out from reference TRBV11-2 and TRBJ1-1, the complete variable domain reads EAGVAQSPRYKIIEKRQSVAFWCNPISGHATLYWYQQILGQGPKLLIQFQNNGVVDDSQLPKDRFSAERLKGVDSTLKIQPAKLEDSAVYLCASSLDNRLNTEAFFGQGTRLTVV.

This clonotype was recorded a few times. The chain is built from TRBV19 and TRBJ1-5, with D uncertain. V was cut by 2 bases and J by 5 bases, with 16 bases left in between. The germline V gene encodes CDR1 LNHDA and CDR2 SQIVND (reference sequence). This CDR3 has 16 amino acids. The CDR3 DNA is TGTGCCAGTAGTATAAAGTCAGGTTTATTGGATCAGCCCCAGCATTTT. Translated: CASSIKSGLLDQPQHF.

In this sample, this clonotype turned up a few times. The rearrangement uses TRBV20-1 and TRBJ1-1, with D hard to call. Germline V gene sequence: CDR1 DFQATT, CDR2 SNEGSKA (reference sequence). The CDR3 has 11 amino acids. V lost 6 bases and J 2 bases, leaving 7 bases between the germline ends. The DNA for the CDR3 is TGCAGTGCGGAAAGAAACACTGAAGCTTTCTTT. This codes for CSAERNTEAFF.

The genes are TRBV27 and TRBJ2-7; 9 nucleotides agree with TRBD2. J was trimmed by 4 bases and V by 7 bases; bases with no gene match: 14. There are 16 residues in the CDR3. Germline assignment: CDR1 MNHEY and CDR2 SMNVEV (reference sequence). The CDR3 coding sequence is TGTGCCAGCAACCGGCGGGGGGGGGGCGGCTGGTACGAGCAGTACTTC. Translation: CASNRRGGGGWYEQYF.

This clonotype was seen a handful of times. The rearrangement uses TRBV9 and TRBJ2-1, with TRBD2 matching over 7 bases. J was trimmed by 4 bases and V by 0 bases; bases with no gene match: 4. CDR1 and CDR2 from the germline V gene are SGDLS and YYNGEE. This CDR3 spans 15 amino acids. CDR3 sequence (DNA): TGTGCCAGCAGCGTAGGAGGGACTACGTACAATGAGCAGTTCTTC. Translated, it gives CASSVGGTTYNEQFF.

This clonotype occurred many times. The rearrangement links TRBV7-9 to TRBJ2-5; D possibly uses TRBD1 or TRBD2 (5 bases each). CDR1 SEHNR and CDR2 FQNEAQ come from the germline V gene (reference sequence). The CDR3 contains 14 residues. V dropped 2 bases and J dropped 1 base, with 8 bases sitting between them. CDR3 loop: CASSLLRGQETQYF. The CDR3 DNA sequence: TGTGCCAGCAGCTTACTGAGGGGCCAAGAGACCCAGTACTTC.

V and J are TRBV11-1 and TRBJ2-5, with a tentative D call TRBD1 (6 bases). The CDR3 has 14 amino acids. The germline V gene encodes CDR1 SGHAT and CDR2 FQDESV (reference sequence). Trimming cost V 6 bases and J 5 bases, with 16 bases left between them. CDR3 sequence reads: CASSRDIRSETQYF. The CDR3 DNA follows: TGTGCCAGCAGTAGGGACATTCGAAGTGAGACCCAGTACTTC.

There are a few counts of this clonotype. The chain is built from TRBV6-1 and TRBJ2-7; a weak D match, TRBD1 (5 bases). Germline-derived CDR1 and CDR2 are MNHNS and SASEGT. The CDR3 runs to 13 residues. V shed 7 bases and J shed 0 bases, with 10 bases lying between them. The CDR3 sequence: CASTDGASYEQYF. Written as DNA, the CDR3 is TGTGCCAGCACGGATGGGGCCTCCTACGAGCAGTACTTC.

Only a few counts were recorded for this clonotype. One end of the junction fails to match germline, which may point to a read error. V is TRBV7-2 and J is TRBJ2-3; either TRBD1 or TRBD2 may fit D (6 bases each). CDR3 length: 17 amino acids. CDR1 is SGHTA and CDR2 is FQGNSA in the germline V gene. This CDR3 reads CASSLEGGRLAPDTQYF. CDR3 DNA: TGCGCCAGCAGCTTAGAGGGGGGTCGTTTGGCCCCAGATACGCAGTATTTT.

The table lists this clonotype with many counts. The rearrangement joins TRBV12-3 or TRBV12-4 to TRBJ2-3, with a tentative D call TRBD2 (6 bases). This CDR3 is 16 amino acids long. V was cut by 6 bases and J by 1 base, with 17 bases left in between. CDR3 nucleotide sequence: TGTGCCAGCAGCGCACCGGGACTGACCGGCACAGATACGCAGTATTTT. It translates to CASSAPGLTGTDTQYF.

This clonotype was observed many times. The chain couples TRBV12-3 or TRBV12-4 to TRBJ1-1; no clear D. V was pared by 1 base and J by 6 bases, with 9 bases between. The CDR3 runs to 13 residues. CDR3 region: CASSLENGAEAFF. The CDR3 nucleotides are TGTGCCAGCAGTTTAGAGAACGGTGCTGAAGCTTTCTTT.

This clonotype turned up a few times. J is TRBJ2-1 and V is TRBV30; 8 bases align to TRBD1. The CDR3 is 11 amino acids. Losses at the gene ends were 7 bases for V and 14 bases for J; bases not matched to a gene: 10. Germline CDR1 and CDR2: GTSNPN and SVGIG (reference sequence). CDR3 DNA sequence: TGTGCCTCAACAACGACAGGGGATGAGTTCTTC. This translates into CASTTTGDEFF.

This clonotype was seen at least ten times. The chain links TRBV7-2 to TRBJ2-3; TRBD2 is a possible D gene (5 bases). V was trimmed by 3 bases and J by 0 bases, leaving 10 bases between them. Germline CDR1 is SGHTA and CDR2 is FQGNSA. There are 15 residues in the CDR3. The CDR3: CASSLRRASTDTQYF. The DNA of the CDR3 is TGTGCCAGCAGCTTGAGGCGGGCTAGCACAGATACGCAGTATTTT.

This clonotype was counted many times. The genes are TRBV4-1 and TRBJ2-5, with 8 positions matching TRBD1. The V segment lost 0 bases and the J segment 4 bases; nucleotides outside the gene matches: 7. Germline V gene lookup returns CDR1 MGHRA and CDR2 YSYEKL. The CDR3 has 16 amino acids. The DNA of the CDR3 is TGCGCCAGCAGCCAAGATGGGCGGACAGGGCCAGAGACCCAGTACTTC. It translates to CASSQDGRTGPETQYF.

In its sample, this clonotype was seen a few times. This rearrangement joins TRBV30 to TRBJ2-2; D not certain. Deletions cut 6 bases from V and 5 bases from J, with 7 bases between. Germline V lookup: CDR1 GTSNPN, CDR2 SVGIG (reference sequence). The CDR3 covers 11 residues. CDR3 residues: CACRTTGELFF. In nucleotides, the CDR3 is TGTGCCTGCCGGACGACCGGGGAGCTGTTTTTT.

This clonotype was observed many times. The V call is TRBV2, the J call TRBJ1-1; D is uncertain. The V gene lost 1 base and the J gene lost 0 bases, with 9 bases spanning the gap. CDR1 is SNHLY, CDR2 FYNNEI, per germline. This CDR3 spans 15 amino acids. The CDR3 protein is CASSEVAVLNTEAFF. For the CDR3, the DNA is TGTGCCAGCAGTGAAGTGGCAGTATTGAACACTGAAGCTTTCTTT.

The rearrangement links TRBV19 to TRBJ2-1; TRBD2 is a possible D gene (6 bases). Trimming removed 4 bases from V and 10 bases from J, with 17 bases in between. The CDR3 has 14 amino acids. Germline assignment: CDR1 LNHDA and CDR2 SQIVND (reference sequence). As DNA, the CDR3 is TGTGCCAGTAGTAACCGGGACTCGGGTAGGGAGCAGTTCTTC. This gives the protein CASSNRDSGREQFF.

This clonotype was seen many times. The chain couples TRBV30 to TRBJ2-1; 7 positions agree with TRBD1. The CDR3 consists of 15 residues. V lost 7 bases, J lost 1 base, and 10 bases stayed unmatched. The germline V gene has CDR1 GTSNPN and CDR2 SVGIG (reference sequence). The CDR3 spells CASVGDSLSYNEQFF. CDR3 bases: TGTGCCTCCGTAGGGGACAGCCTTTCCTACAATGAGCAGTTCTTC. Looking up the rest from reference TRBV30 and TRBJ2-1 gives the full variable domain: SQTIHQWPATLVQPVGSPLSLECTVEGTSNPNLYWYRQAAGRGLQLLFYSVGIGQISSEVPQNLSASRPQDRQFILSSKKLLLSDSGFYLCASVGDSLSYNEQFFGPGTRLTVL.

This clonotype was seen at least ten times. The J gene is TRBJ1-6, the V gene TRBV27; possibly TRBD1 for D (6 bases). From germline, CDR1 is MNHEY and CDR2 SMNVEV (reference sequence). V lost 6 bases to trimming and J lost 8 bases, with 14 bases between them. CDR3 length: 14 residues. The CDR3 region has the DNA TGTGCCAGCAGCCCCACAGGGTTGCATTCACCCCTCCACTTT. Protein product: CASSPTGLHSPLHF.

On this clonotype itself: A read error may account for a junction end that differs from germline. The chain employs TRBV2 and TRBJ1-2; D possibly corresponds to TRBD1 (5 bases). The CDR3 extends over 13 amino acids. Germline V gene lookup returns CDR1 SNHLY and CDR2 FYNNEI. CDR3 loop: CAGSRDSSYGYTF. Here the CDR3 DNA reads TGTGCCGGCAGCCGCGACAGTAGCTATGGCTACACCTTC.

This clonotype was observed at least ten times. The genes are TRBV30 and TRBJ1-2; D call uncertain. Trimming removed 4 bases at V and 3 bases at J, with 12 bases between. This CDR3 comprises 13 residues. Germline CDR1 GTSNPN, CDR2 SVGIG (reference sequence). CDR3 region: CAWTKPGYYGYTF. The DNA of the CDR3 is TGTGCCTGGACAAAGCCGGGCTACTATGGCTACACCTTC.

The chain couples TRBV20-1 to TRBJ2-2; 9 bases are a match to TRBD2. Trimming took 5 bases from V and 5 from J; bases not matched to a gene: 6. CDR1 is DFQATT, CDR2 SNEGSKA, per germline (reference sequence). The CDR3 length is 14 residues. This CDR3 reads CSAPLAGGTGELFF. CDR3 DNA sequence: TGCAGTGCTCCACTAGCGGGTGGTACCGGGGAGCTGTTTTTT.

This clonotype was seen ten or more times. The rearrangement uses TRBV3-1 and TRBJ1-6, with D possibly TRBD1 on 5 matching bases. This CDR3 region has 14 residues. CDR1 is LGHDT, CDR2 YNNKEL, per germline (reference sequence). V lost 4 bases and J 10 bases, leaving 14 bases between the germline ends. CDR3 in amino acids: CASSPSGKGSPLHF. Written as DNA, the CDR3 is TGTGCCAGCAGCCCGTCGGGAAAGGGGTCACCCCTCCACTTT.

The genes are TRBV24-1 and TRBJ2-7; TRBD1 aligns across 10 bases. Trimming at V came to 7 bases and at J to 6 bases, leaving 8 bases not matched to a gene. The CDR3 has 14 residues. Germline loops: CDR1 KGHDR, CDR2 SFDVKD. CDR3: CATRYRDRGSEQYF. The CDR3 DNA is TGTGCCACCAGGTACCGGGACAGGGGAAGCGAGCAGTACTTC.

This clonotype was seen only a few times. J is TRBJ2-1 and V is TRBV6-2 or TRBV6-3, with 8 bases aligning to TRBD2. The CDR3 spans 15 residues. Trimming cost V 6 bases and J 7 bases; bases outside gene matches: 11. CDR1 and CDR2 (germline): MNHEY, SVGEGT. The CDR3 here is CASSVSGTGSNEQFF. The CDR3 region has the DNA TGTGCCAGCAGCGTTAGCGGGACGGGTTCGAATGAGCAGTTCTTC.

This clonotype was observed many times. The CDR3 region has the DNA TGTGCCAGCAGTCCCTCTCAACAGGGGCTAAACTCTGAAGCTTTCTTT. This sequence encodes CASSPSQQGLNSEAFF. The V call is TRBV6-2 or TRBV6-3, the J call TRBJ1-1; 7 bases are a match to TRBD1. The CDR3 length is 16 residues. J lost 6 bases, V lost 5 bases, and 15 bases had no gene match. CDR1 MNHEY and CDR2 SVGEGT come from the germline V gene.

In DNA form, the CDR3 reads TGTGCCAGCAGCTTGAGGCTAGACTCTGGAAACACCATATATTTT. The encoded protein is CASSLRLDSGNTIYF. The chain is built from TRBV7-9 and TRBJ1-3; D gene uncertain. The ends were cut back, 3 bases at V and 0 bases at J, with 9 bases in the middle. From germline, CDR1 is SEHNR and CDR2 FQNEAQ (reference sequence). The CDR3 has 15 residues.

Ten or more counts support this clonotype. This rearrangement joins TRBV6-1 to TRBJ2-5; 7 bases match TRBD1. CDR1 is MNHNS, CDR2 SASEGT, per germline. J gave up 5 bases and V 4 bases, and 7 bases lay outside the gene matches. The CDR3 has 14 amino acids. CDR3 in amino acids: CASSAQGSGETQYF. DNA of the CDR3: TGTGCCAGCAGTGCACAGGGGTCTGGGGAGACCCAGTACTTC.

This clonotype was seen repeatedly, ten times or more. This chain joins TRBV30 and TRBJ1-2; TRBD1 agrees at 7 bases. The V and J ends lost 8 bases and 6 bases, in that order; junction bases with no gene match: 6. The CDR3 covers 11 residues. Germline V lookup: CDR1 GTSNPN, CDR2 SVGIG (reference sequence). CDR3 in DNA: TGTGCCCGAGACAGGGCGGATGGCTACACCTTC. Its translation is CARDRADGYTF.

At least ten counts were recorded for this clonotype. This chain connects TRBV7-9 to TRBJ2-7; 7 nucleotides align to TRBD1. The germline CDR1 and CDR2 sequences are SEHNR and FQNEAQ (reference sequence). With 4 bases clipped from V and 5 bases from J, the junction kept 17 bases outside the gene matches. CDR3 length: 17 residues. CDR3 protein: CASSSQQHPDRVDEQYF. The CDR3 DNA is TGTGCCAGCAGCTCTCAGCAGCATCCCGACAGGGTCGACGAGCAGTACTTC.